The source of this T cell receptor beta chain is a study of vaccination effects on CD4 cells after COVID-19. Study-wide results and caveats: Marked clonal contraction of both clone types appeared late after vaccination.

Concerning this clone itself: Its antigen is unidentified.

Using viral peptide pools, the ViraFEST assay grew out antigen-specific CD4+ T cells prior to sequencing. Scientists isolated CD4+ T cells after a roughly 10-day culture period ended. Negative nucleocapsid antibody tests before and after vaccination confirmed no previous SARS-CoV-2 infection. TCRdb's table, derived via immunoSEQ multiplex PCR, lists solely in-frame clones and lacks some. The sample holds 20,000 or so clones, roughly 70% seen once. This clonotype was sampled from a human donor who received a COVID-19 vaccine. The sequencing here drew on CD4+ T cells from PBMCs cultured with HCoV-NL63 spike peptides, taken before COVID-19 vaccination.

Written as DNA, the CDR3 is TGCGCCAGCAGTGGAACAGGGGATGCCTCTGGGGCCAACGTCCTGACTTTC. Amino acids: CASSGTGDASGANVLTF. V usage is TRBV10-1 and J usage is TRBJ2-6, with TRBD1 matching over 7 bases. This CDR3 is built from 17 residues. The J segment lost 0 bases and the V segment lost 4 bases, leaving 6 bases of the junction unmatched. Germline V lookup: CDR1 WNHNN, CDR2 SYGVQD (reference sequence).